These 32 T cell receptor beta chains came from one sample sequenced in a study of regulatory T cells in long-lasting Graves disease (dated by TCRdb to about 2021). The method behind the library was multiplex PCR. Data came from an Illumina HiSeq 4000. iRepertoire HTBI primers and Arm-PCR amplification of CDR3 regions were used to construct TCR beta libraries. The public reads were run again by TCRdb, first through fastp at Q25 and then through MiXCR, and only productive beta chains were kept. Rows with one shared CDR3 protein collapse into an entry with the most common genes and DNA. Counted in this sample were 350,000 to 450,000 distinct CDR3 sequences; under 25% of them appeared once. Less than 25% of the sample comes from the top ten. This specimen's time point label, interpreted: persistent/refractory GD, antithyroid drugs over 5 years with positive TRAb. RNA was extracted from PBMCs in TRIzol for both TCR sequencing and RNA sequencing.

Sequenced material: peripheral blood mononuclear cells (PBMCs), taken when the disease was refractory, from a patient treated with antithyroid drugs. The receptors derive from a female donor with Graves disease.

V usage is TRBV11-1 and J usage is TRBJ1-2, with 8 bases lining up with TRBD1. Germline-derived CDR1 and CDR2 are SGHAT and FQDESV (reference sequence). V gave up 5 bases and J gave up 5 bases; unmatched junction bases: 13. This CDR3 contains 16 residues. Here the CDR3 DNA reads TGTGCCAGCAGCCCCTCGACAGGGGCCCCCTTATATGGCTACACCTTC. It encodes CASSPSTGAPLYGYTF.

This clonotype was seen a handful of times. V gene TRBV19 combines with J gene TRBJ2-7; D gene unclear. V was pared by 6 bases and J by 3 bases, with 12 bases between. The CDR3 has 13 amino acids. CDR1 LNHDA and CDR2 SQIVND come from the germline V gene (reference sequence). CDR3 sequence (DNA): TGTGCCAGTAGATCCTCAGGACGCTACGAGCAGTACTTC. It codes for CASRSSGRYEQYF.

This clonotype was picked up many times. The V gene is TRBV20-1, the J gene TRBJ2-7; TRBD2 is a possible D gene (6 bases). Germline CDR1 is DFQATT and CDR2 is SNEGSKA (reference sequence). This CDR3 has 14 residues. V lost 0 bases and J lost 1, with 10 bases in between. CDR3 amino acids: CSARDVGGSYEQYF. CDR3 nucleotide sequence: TGCAGTGCTAGAGATGTCGGGGGATCCTACGAGCAGTACTTC.

The sample holds a few counts of this clonotype. This chain links TRBV7-2 with TRBJ2-6, with D perhaps TRBD2 (6 bases). Trimming stripped 6 bases from V and 2 bases from J, with 23 bases between. Germline lookup yields CDR1 SGHTA and CDR2 FQGNSA. The CDR3 has 19 amino acids. The CDR3 sequence: CASRTGGSLPPPGANVLTF. Here the CDR3 DNA reads TGTGCCAGCAGAACCGGGGGAAGCCTACCGCCACCTGGGGCCAACGTCCTGACTTTC.

Ten or more counts support this clonotype. This chain links TRBV4-3 with TRBJ1-2, with D perhaps TRBD1 (5 bases). CDR1 is LGHNA, CDR2 YSLEER, per germline. Trimming pared 0 bases from V and 8 bases from J, leaving 13 bases between. The CDR3 consists of 14 residues. The CDR3 sequence is CASSQDTGGYGYTF. The CDR3 coding sequence is TGCGCCAGCAGCCAAGATACCGGGGGTTACGGCTACACCTTC.

This chain connects TRBV7-9 to TRBJ2-2, with 8 bases identical to TRBD1. Germline V gives CDR1 SEHNR, CDR2 FQNEAQ (reference sequence). The CDR3 runs 13 residues. Losses at the gene ends were 11 bases for V and 4 bases for J; bases not matched to a gene: 6. The DNA of the CDR3 is TGTGCCCACAGGGGGGCTGTCACCGGGGAGCTGTTTTTT. It codes for CAHRGAVTGELFF.

About this clonotype itself: A much larger clone lies one base from this, so it may be a read error. The chain uses TRBV7-2 and TRBJ2-7; 9 bases align to TRBD2. CDR3 size: 15 residues. Per germline, CDR1 SGHTA and CDR2 FQGNSA. J lost 2 bases, V lost 5 bases, and 7 bases had no gene match. The CDR3 is CASSHGGRAPYEQYF. The CDR3 bases are TGTGCCAGCAGCCACGGCGGGAGGGCCCCCTACGAGCAGTACTTC.

The chain links TRBV19 to TRBJ2-2, with no clear D. Germline loops: CDR1 LNHDA, CDR2 SQIVND (reference sequence). Trimming removed 6 bases from V and 1 base from J, with 12 bases in between. The CDR3 runs 15 residues. The CDR3 coding sequence is TGTGCCAGTAGCGGAACTGCGGTGAACACCGGGGAGCTGTTTTTT. This sequence encodes CASSGTAVNTGELFF.

A note on this clonotype: One base away lies a much larger clone, so this may be a sequencing read error. J is TRBJ1-1 and V is TRBV11-2; possibly TRBD1 for D (5 bases). The V end lost 2 bases, the J end lost 0 bases, and 10 bases lay between the germline ends. CDR1 SGHAT and CDR2 FQNNGV come from the germline V gene. The CDR3 spans 15 residues. CDR3 DNA: TGTGCCAGCAGCTTACAGGGCAAAATGAACACTGAAGCTTTCTTT. Its protein product is CASSLQGKMNTEAFF.

The chain is built from TRBV7-2 and TRBJ2-7; TRBD1 matches 10 bases. V gave up 5 bases and J gave up 6 bases; unmatched junction bases: 16. The germline CDR1 and CDR2 sequences are SGHTA and FQGNSA. The CDR3 loop spans 17 amino acids. DNA of the CDR3: TGTGCCAGCAGCCGCACCTCCACCGGGACAGGGGTGGGCGAGCAGTACTTC. Translated, it gives CASSRTSTGTGVGEQYF.

This sequence joins TRBV4-1 and TRBJ1-1; D possibly corresponds to TRBD1 (5 bases). CDR1 MGHRA and CDR2 YSYEKL come from the germline V gene. CDR3 length: 18 residues. V was cut by 4 bases and J by 5 bases, with 26 bases left in between. Written as DNA, the CDR3 is TGCGCCAGCAGCCCAAAACGGGGGGAAGTTGAGGGTCGGACTGAAGCTTTCTTT. Its translation: CASSPKRGEVEGRTEAFF.

This clonotype showed up many times. This rearrangement joins TRBV6-2 or TRBV6-3 to TRBJ2-5; D may match TRBD1 or TRBD2 (5 bases each). Germline CDR1 reads MNHEY; CDR2 reads SVGEGT. The CDR3 extends over 15 amino acids. The V gene lost 0 bases and the J gene lost 5 bases, with 13 bases spanning the gap. As DNA, the CDR3 is TGTGCCAGCAGTTACTCGAGAGGGGATCGGGAGACCCAGTACTTC. Residues: CASSYSRGDRETQYF.

This clonotype was seen many times. V gene TRBV18 combines with J gene TRBJ2-7, with a possible D match to TRBD2 (5 bases). The CDR3 extends over 13 amino acids. Trimming took 5 bases from V and 1 from J, leaving 9 bases between them. Germline V gene data show CDR1 as KGHSH and CDR2 as LQKENI. The CDR3, as DNA: TGTGCCAGCTCAACTAGTAGTTCCTACGAGCAGTACTTC. Its translation: CASSTSSSYEQYF.

Note on this clonotype: Relative to the germline gene, one junction end is altered; a read error may explain this. The chain has TRBV24-1 and TRBJ1-2; TRBD1 agrees at 7 bases. In germline, CDR1 is KGHDR, CDR2 SFDVKD. This CDR3 has 15 amino acids. The CDR3 protein is CTTSDQNRGGYGYTF. The CDR3 DNA follows: TGTACCACCAGCGATCAAAACAGGGGCGGGTATGGCTACACCTTC.

This clonotype was seen only a few times. The chain has TRBV6-9 and TRBJ2-7; TRBD1 is a possible D gene (5 bases). This CDR3 has 15 residues. CDR1 and CDR2 from the germline V gene are MNHGY and SVAAGI. Between the trimmed V and J ends, which lost 3 bases and 4 bases, there was a span of 16 bases. The CDR3: CASSYAQAIGYEQYF. The DNA for the CDR3 is TGTGCCAGCAGTTACGCACAGGCGATCGGTTACGAGCAGTACTTC.

This clonotype was picked up a small number of times. The chain links TRBV30 to TRBJ2-7; TRBD2 might be the D (6 bases). This CDR3 spans 12 amino acids. Trimming cost V 3 bases and J 0 bases, with 6 bases left between them. Per germline, CDR1 GTSNPN and CDR2 SVGIG (reference sequence). Here the CDR3 DNA reads TGTGCCTGGAGGGACTACTCCTACGAGCAGTACTTC. Translating it yields CAWRDYSYEQYF.

As concerns this clonotype: A much larger clone lies one base from this, so it may be a read error. The chain is built from TRBV7-2 and TRBJ1-6; D is possibly TRBD1 (5 bases). Germline CDR1 and CDR2: SGHTA and FQGNSA. CDR3 length equals 15 residues. CDR3 in amino acids: CASSLTTGSNSLLHF. CDR3 bases: TGTGCCAGCAGCTTAACTACAGGCTCGAATTCACTCCTCCACTTT.

The genes are TRBV7-2 and TRBJ2-5; D remains ambiguous. Germline CDR1 and CDR2: SGHTA and FQGNSA. This CDR3 is built from 13 residues. V was pared by 6 bases and J by 2 bases, with 10 bases between. This CDR3 is CASRPTWQETQYF. The DNA of the CDR3 is TGTGCCAGCAGGCCAACATGGCAAGAGACCCAGTACTTC.

This chain joins TRBV6-1 and TRBJ2-7; possibly TRBD2 for D (5 bases). Germline V gene data show CDR1 as MNHNS and CDR2 as SASEGT. This CDR3 has 12 amino acids. V lost 11 bases to trimming and J lost 4 bases, with 15 bases between them. The CDR3 sequence: CASDHGEYEQYF. The DNA of the CDR3 is TGTGCCTCCGATCACGGGGAATACGAGCAGTACTTC.

The table lists this clonotype with a few counts. V is TRBV7-9 and J is TRBJ2-7; 7 bases map to TRBD1. Per germline, CDR1 SEHNR and CDR2 FQNEAQ (reference sequence). After removal of 5 bases from V and 3 bases from J, the junction contained 7 bases not matched to a gene. This CDR3 is 14 amino acids long. CDR3: CASSAGQANYEQYF. In DNA form, the CDR3 reads TGTGCCAGCAGCGCCGGACAGGCCAACTACGAGCAGTACTTC.

At least ten counts were recorded for this clonotype. The CDR3 is CASSPGQGKETQYF. CDR3 bases: TGTGCCAGCAGCCCAGGACAGGGAAAAGAGACCCAGTACTTC. The chain couples TRBV3-1 to TRBJ2-5, with TRBD1 identical over 8 bases. The CDR3 spans 14 residues. The V gene's germline CDR1 is LGHDT and CDR2 YNNKEL (reference sequence). V lost 4 bases and J lost 3; bases outside the gene matches: 4.

This chain connects TRBV19 to TRBJ1-5; possibly TRBD1 for D (5 bases). Germline-derived CDR1 and CDR2 are LNHDA and SQIVND (reference sequence). The CDR3 covers 15 residues. Trimming removed 7 bases at V and 6 bases at J, with 19 bases between. The DNA of the CDR3 is TGTGCCAGTACCCAGATCACCAGGGCCGGTCAGCCCCAGCATTTT. It specifies CASTQITRAGQPQHF.

This clonotype was counted many times. The chain has TRBV28 and TRBJ1-5; possible D gene TRBD1, 5 bases. V shed 4 bases and J shed 1 base, with 11 bases lying between them. There are 15 residues in the CDR3. Germline CDR1 is MDHEN and CDR2 is SYDVKM. The CDR3 coding sequence is TGTGCCAGCAGTTATCAGGGTGGAAGCAATCAGCCCCAGCATTTT. This codes for CASSYQGGSNQPQHF.

In its sample, this clonotype was seen many times. The rearrangement links TRBV11-2 to TRBJ2-5; TRBD1 or TRBD2 may be the D gene (5 bases each). In germline, CDR1 is SGHAT, CDR2 FQNNGV. The CDR3 contains 15 residues. Trimming pared 0 bases from V and 4 bases from J, leaving 12 bases between. The CDR3, as DNA: TGTGCCAGCAGCTTAGACCCGGTTGGGGGAGAGACCCAGTACTTC. Protein: CASSLDPVGGETQYF.

This clonotype was recorded a few times. The chain links TRBV20-1 to TRBJ2-7, with a possible D match to TRBD2 (6 bases). With 3 bases removed from V and 4 bases from J, the gap between germline ends came to 16 bases. Germline-derived CDR1 and CDR2 are DFQATT and SNEGSKA (reference sequence). The CDR3 runs 14 residues. In DNA form, the CDR3 reads TGCAGTGCTAGTTGGCCGGGAGATGATTACGAGCAGTACTTC. Encoded protein: CSASWPGDDYEQYF.

This clonotype was recorded at least ten times. The V and J genes are TRBV12-3 or TRBV12-4 and TRBJ2-6, with D uncertain. CDR3 size: 15 residues. V was cut by 4 bases and J by 2 bases, with 9 bases left in between. CDR3 in amino acids: CASSSPRTGANVLTF. DNA for the CDR3: TGTGCCAGCAGTTCCCCTAGGACTGGGGCCAACGTCCTGACTTTC.

The chain has TRBV20-1 and TRBJ1-2, with 8 bases aligning to TRBD1. CDR1 and CDR2 (germline): DFQATT, SNEGSKA (reference sequence). There are 14 residues in the CDR3. V was clipped by 3 bases and J by 8 bases; unmatched bases: 11. This CDR3 reads CSASWDRLRGGYTF. The CDR3, as DNA: TGCAGTGCTAGTTGGGACAGGTTGCGGGGAGGCTACACCTTC.

Many counts were recorded for this clonotype. V and J are TRBV12-3 or TRBV12-4 and TRBJ2-2; 11 nucleotides agree with TRBD2. The CDR3 is made up of 15 amino acids. The trim removed 7 bases at V and 2 bases at J, leaving 3 bases unmatched. The CDR3 DNA is TGTGCCAGCAACGGACTAGCGGGCAACACCGGGGAGCTGTTTTTT. Translation: CASNGLAGNTGELFF.

This clonotype was detected only a few times. V usage is TRBV11-2 and J usage is TRBJ1-5; no reliable D call. With 1 base removed from V and 1 base from J, the gap between germline ends came to 11 bases. Germline V CDR1 and CDR2: SGHAT, FQNNGV. The length of the CDR3 is 16 residues. CDR3 region: CASSLGEGMSNQPQHF. Written as DNA, the CDR3 is TGTGCCAGCAGCTTAGGGGAGGGTATGAGCAATCAGCCCCAGCATTTT.

This chain joins TRBV7-9 and TRBJ1-2, with TRBD1 identical over 7 bases. Trimming took 5 bases from V and 8 from J; bases not matched to a gene: 17. Germline V lookup: CDR1 SEHNR, CDR2 FQNEAQ (reference sequence). The CDR3 length is 16 residues. CDR3 nucleotide sequence: TGTGCCAGCAGCGCAGGGACAGCGGTGCCCGTTGGGGGCTACACCTTC. This encodes CASSAGTAVPVGGYTF.

The CDR3 sequence: CASSFRSTGELFF. The CDR3 bases are TGTGCCAGCAGCTTCCGGAGTACCGGGGAGCTGTTTTTT. V gene TRBV5-4 combines with J gene TRBJ2-2; D unresolved. V gave up 2 bases and J gave up 5 bases, with 7 bases separating them. The CDR3 runs to 13 residues. CDR1 and CDR2 (germline): SGHNT, YYREEE (reference sequence).

This clonotype was observed a few times. A much bigger clone sits one base away, suggesting this may be a read error. The chain joins TRBV7-2 to TRBJ1-2; D is undetermined. Germline V gene sequence: CDR1 SGHTA, CDR2 FQGNSA. This CDR3 is built from 12 residues. CDR3 region: CASSLMGNGCTF. The CDR3 DNA reads as TGTGCCAGCAGCTTAATGGGAAACGGCTGCACCTTC.